This TCR beta chain was obtained from a study of cytomegalovirus exposure and HLA in healthy donors. The PCR contained 60 Vbeta and 13 Jbeta primers. Method: immunoSEQ multiplex PCR; TCRdb's copy keeps in-frame clones and lacks some. The repertoire holds some 150,000 clones, with around 83% as singletons. The CDR3 covers 15 residues. Germline CDR1 reads MNHNS; CDR2 reads SASEGT. The germline V and J ends were trimmed by 1 base and 7 bases, with 11 bases remaining between them. This rearrangement joins TRBV6-1 to TRBJ1-6, with D possibly TRBD1 on 5 matching bases. Source material: PBMCs. The TCR comes from a woman aged 18-30 years in good health and CMV-seronegative. Here the CDR3 reads CASSEGPGGNSPLHF. As DNA, the CDR3 is TGTGCCAGCAGTGAAGGTCCCGGGGGAAATTCACCCCTCCACTTT.